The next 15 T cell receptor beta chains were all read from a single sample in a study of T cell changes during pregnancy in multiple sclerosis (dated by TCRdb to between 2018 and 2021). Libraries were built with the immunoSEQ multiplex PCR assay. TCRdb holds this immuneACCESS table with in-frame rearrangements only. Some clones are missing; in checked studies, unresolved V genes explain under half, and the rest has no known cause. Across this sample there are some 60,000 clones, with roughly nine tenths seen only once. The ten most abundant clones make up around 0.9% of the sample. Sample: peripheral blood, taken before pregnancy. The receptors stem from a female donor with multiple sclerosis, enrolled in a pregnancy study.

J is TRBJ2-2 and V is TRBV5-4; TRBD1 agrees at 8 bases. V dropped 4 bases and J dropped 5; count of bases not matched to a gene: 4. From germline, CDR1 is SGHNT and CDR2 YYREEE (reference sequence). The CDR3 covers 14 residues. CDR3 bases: TGTGCCAGCAGCCTCCAGGGGGCAACCGGGGAGCTGTTTTTT. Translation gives CASSLQGATGELFF.

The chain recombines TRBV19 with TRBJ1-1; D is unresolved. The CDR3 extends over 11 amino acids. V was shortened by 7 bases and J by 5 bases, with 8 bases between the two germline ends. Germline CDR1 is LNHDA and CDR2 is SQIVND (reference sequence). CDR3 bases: TGTGCCAGTATGAGAACGACTGAAGCTTTCTTT. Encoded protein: CASMRTTEAFF.

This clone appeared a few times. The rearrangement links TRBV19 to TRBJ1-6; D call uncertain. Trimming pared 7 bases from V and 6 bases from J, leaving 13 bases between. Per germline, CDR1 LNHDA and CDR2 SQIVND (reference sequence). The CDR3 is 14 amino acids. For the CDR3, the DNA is TGTGCCAGTACCCCGACGCCGGGTAATTCACCCCTCCACTTT. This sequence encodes CASTPTPGNSPLHF.

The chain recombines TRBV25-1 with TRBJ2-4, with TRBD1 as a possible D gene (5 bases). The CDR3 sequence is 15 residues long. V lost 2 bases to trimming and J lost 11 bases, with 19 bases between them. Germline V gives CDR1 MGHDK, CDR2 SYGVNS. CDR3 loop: CASSELKGRVVVQYF. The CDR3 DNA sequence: TGTGCCAGCAGTGAACTTAAAGGCAGGGTCGTCGTTCAGTACTTC. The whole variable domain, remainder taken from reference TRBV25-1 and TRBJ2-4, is EADIYQTPRYLVIGTGKKITLECSQTMGHDKMYWYQQDPGMELHLIHYSYGVNSTEKGDLSSESTVSRIRTEHFPLTLESARPSHTSQYLCASSELKGRVVVQYFGAGTRLSVL.

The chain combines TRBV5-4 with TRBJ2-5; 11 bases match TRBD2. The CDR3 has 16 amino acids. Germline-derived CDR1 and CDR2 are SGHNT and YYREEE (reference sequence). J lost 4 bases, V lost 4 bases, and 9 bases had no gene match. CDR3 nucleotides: TGTGCCAGCAGCGGGAAGGTAGCGGGGGGGAGAGAGACCCAGTACTTC. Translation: CASSGKVAGGRETQYF.

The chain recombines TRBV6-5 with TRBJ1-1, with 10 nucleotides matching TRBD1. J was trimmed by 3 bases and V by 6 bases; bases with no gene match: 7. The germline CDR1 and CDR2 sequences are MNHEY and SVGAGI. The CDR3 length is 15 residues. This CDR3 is CASSLDRGRDTEAFF. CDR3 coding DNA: TGTGCCAGCAGCCTTGACAGGGGGCGAGACACTGAAGCTTTCTTT.

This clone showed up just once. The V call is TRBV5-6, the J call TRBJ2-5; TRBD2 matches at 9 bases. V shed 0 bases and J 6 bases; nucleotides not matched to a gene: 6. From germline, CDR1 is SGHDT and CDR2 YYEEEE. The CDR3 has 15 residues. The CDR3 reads CASSLGLAGRKTQYF. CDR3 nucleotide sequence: TGTGCCAGCAGCTTGGGGCTAGCGGGGAGGAAGACCCAGTACTTC.

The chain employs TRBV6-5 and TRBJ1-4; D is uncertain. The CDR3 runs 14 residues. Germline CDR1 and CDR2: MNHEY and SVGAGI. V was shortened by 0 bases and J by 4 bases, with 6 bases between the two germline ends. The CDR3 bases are TGTGCCAGCAGTTACTCCTCTTTTAATGAAAAACTGTTTTTT. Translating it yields CASSYSSFNEKLFF.

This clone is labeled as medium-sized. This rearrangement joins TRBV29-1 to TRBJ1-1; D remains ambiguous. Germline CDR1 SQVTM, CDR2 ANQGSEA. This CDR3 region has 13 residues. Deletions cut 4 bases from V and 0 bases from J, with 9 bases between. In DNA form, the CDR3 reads TGCAGCGTTGGAGGGTTACTGAACACTGAAGCTTTCTTT. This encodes CSVGGLLNTEAFF.

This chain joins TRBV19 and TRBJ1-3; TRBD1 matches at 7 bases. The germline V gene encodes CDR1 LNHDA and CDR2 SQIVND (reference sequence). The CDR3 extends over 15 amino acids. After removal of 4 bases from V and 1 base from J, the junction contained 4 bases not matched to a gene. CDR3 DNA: TGTGCCAGTAGTACCGCGACAGGGTCTGGAAACACCATATATTTT. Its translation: CASSTATGSGNTIYF.

The CDR3 sequence: CASRGGQGPYEKLFF. Here the CDR3 DNA reads TGTGCCAGCAGGGGAGGACAGGGGCCGTACGAAAAACTGTTTTTT. The chain combines TRBV6-5 with TRBJ1-4, with TRBD1 matching over 9 bases. The CDR3 totals 15 residues. The germline gives CDR1 MNHEY, CDR2 SVGAGI. V dropped 6 bases and J dropped 8; count of bases not matched to a gene: 10.

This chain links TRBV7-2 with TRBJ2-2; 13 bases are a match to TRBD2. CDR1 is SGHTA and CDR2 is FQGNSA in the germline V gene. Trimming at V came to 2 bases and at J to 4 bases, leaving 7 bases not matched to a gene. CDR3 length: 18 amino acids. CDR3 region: CASSLNPTSGGVTGELFF. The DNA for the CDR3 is TGTGCCAGCAGCTTAAACCCTACTAGCGGGGGGGTCACCGGGGAGCTGTTTTTT.

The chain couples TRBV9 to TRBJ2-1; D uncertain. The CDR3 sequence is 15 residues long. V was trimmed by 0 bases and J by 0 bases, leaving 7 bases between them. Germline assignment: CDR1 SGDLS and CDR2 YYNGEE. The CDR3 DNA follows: TGTGCCAGCAGCGTAGATCCCAGCTCCTACAATGAGCAGTTCTTC. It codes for CASSVDPSSYNEQFF.

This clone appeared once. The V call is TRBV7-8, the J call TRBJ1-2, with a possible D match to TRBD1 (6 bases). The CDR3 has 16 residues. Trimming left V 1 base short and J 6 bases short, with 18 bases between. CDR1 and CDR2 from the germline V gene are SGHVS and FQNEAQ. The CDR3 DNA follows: TGTGCCAGCAGCTTAGATCGGCAGGGGCAGGGGAATGGCTACACCTTC. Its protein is CASSLDRQGQGNGYTF. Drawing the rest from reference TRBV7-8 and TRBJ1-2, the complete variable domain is GAGVSQSPRYKVAKRGQDVALRCDPISGHVSLFWYQQALGQGPEFLTYFQNEAQLDKSGLPSDRFFAERPEGSVSTLKIQRTQQEDSAVYLCASSLDRQGQGNGYTFGSGTRLTVV.

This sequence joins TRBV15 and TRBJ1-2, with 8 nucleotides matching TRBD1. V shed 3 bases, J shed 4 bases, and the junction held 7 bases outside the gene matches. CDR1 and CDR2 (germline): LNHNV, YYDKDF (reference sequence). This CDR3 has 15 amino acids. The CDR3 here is CATSRTGENLYGYTF. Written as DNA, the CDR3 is TGTGCCACCAGCAGGACAGGGGAGAATCTCTATGGCTACACCTTC.